The 8 T cell receptor delta chains reported below all come from one sample, sequenced in a study of delta chain sequences of gamma delta T cells. TCRdb re-processed the 5' RACE reads via CATT. The sample includes around 2,400 delta-chain clones, approximately 30% of them seen just once. Sequencing used either unsorted cells or a sorted T cell fraction (not recorded which). Receptors originate from a human donor in good health.

This clone is judged medium-sized. The V call is TRDV2, the J call TRDJ1, with 7 positions matching TRDD3. Germline CDR1 and CDR2: GEAIGNYY and EKD. After removal of 3 bases from V and 1 base from J, the junction contained 7 bases not matched to a gene. The CDR3 length is 15 residues. In DNA form, the CDR3 reads TGTGCCTGTGACGATATGGGGGACTCCACCGATAAACTCATCTTT. Its protein product is CACDDMGDSTDKLIF.

About this clone: TCRdb assigns this DNA the protein of a much larger clone, which departs from its translation at residue 3; this likely reflects a read error, and the protein shown comes from translating the DNA. The V gene is TRDV2, the J gene TRDJ3; D ambiguous. V shed 7 bases and J shed 0 bases, with 15 bases lying between them. Germline V gives CDR1 GEAIGNYY, CDR2 EKD. There are 17 residues in the CDR3. The CDR3 loop is CAWDPVRSSWDTRQMFF. CDR3 nucleotides: TGTGCCTGGGATCCCGTACGGAGCTCCTGGGACACCCGACAGATGTTTTTC.

This chain links TRDV2 with TRDJ1, with unresolved D. V gave up 3 bases and J gave up 0 bases, with 10 bases separating them. The CDR3 runs to 14 residues. CDR1 is GEAIGNYY, CDR2 EKD, per germline. CDR3 loop: CACDPLRDTDKLIF. Written as DNA, the CDR3 is TGTGCCTGTGACCCCCTCCGAGACACCGATAAACTCATCTTT.

This clone was seen once. A much more abundant neighbour one base away suggests this may be a read error. V is TRDV2 and J is TRDJ1; 9 nucleotides match TRDD3. J gave up 0 bases and V 0 bases, and 16 bases lay outside the gene matches. The CDR3 loop spans 20 amino acids. Per the germline V gene, CDR1 is GEAIGNYY and CDR2 is EKD. CDR3 protein: CACDTVLLGDSRGYTDKLIF. In DNA, the CDR3 is TGTGCCTGTGACACCGTGTTACTGGGGGACTCAAGGGGGTACACCGATAAACTCATCTTT.

Sample share makes this clone medium-sized. At the DNA level, this CDR3 is encoded by other sequences in the same sample as well. This sequence joins TRDV2 and TRDJ1, with 12 nucleotides matching TRDD3. This CDR3 region has 15 residues. Trimming at V came to 0 bases and at J to 11 bases, leaving 9 bases not matched to a gene. Germline V gene data show CDR1 as GEAIGNYY and CDR2 as EKD. The CDR3 loop is CACDTLLGDTPQLIF. CDR3 sequence (DNA): TGTGCCTGTGACACCTTACTGGGGGATACCCCTCAGCTCATCTTT.

This clone is medium-sized. The chain employs TRDV2 and TRDJ3; TRDD3 matches 10 bases. Germline loops: CDR1 GEAIGNYY, CDR2 EKD. The V gene end was trimmed by 3 bases and the J gene end by 3 bases; junction bases not matched to a gene: 10. The CDR3 is 19 residues long. The DNA of the CDR3 is TGTGCCTGTGACTCCACTGGGGGATTCGGAGGCTGGGACACCCGACAGATGTTTTTC. It yields the protein CACDSTGGFGGWDTRQMFF.

This clone qualifies as large. This sample also contains other DNA sequences that code for the same CDR3. The chain recombines TRDV2 with TRDJ3, with 8 bases that match TRDD3. Germline V gene sequence: CDR1 GEAIGNYY, CDR2 EKD. This CDR3 spans 18 amino acids. J gave up 2 bases and V 2 bases, and 7 bases lay outside the gene matches. CDR3 sequence (DNA): TGTGCCTGTGACAGTACTGGGGGGCGTACCTGGGACACCCGACAGATGTTTTTC. Translating gives CACDSTGGRTWDTRQMFF.

This clone is medium-sized within its sample. The same CDR3 arises from other DNA sequences in this sample as well. The chain has TRDV2 and TRDJ1; no firm D call. CDR1 and CDR2 from the germline V gene are GEAIGNYY and EKD. The CDR3 has 13 amino acids. Trimming took 5 bases from V and 5 from J, leaving 14 bases between them. The CDR3 region has the DNA TGTGCCTGTGCCCAACTCCGGCCGGATAAACTCATCTTT. As protein: CACAQLRPDKLIF.